This T cell receptor beta chain was recorded in a study of T cells after yellow fever vaccination. In this sample, this clonotype turned up many times. Its target is unknown. TCRdb used MiXCR to reprocess the 5' RACE reads, holding one entry per CDR3 protein. This sample has 50,000 or so distinct CDR3 sequences, with roughly 7.5% found just once. Germline V lookup: CDR1 PRHDT, CDR2 FYEKMQ (reference sequence). V shed 7 bases and J 2 bases; nucleotides not matched to a gene: 8. The CDR3 loop spans 14 amino acids. Study-level results: Reappearing after the booster were most of the clones from primary vaccination (roughly 96% CD4, 70% to 90% CD8).

The input for sequencing was CD8+ T cells sorted from PBMCs, taken more than 13 days after the first yellow fever vaccination. The TCR comes from a young man who received the YFV17D yellow fever vaccine. J is TRBJ2-7 and V is TRBV13; 7 bases line up with TRBD1. The CDR3 region is CASTPTGSTYEQYF. The CDR3, as DNA: TGTGCCAGCACCCCGACAGGGTCGACCTACGAGCAGTACTTC.